This TCR beta chain derives from a study of blood T cell repertoires in COVID-19. The V segment lost 0 bases and the J segment 1 base; nucleotides outside the gene matches: 9. The CDR3 is 17 residues long. Germline lookup yields CDR1 SGHRS and CDR2 YFSETQ. Assay used: immunoSEQ multiplex PCR; TCRdb lists only in-frame clones, some missing. Here the sample spans about 160,000 clones, less than 90% being singletons. This receptor was identified in a woman aged 45-65 years who had recovered from COVID-19. The chain joins TRBV5-1 to TRBJ1-1; 7 bases map to TRBD1. The sample was PBMCs or T cells enriched from blood (not recorded which). The CDR3: CASSLEPGQTANTEAFF. The CDR3 bases are TGCGCCAGCAGCTTGGAACCGGGACAGACGGCGAACACTGAAGCTTTCTTT.